This T cell receptor (beta chain) was captured by sequencing in a study of tumor-infiltrating lymphocytes in localized non-small cell lung cancer. Some clones are missing from TCRdb's copy, which holds only in-frame ones; the method was immunoSEQ multiplex PCR. The data contain 9,500 to 12,000 clones, over 45% of them singletons. CDR3 length: 12 residues. Germline V lookup: CDR1 SGHTS, CDR2 YDEGEE. Trimming removed 2 bases at V and 6 bases at J, with 7 bases between. This clone was detected only a few times. The V and J genes are TRBV5-8 and TRBJ2-3; D unresolved. Sequencing used uninvolved lung tissue not adjacent to the tumor. The source is a human donor with non-small cell lung cancer. This CDR3 reads CASSLLGDTQYF. In DNA form, the CDR3 reads TGTGCCAGCAGCTTACTGGGGGATACGCAGTATTTT.